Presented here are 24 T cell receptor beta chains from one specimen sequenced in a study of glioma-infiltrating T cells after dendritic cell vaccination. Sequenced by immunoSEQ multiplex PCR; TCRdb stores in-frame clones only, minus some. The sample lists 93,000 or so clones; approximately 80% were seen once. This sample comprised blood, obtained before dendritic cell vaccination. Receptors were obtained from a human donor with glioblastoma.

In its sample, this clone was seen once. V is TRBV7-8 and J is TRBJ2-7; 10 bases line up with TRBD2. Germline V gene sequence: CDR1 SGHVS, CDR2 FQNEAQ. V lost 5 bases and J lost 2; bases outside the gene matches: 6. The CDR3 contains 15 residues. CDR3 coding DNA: TGTGCCAGCAGCCCCCGGACTAGCGGAACCTACGAGCAGTACTTC. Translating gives CASSPRTSGTYEQYF.

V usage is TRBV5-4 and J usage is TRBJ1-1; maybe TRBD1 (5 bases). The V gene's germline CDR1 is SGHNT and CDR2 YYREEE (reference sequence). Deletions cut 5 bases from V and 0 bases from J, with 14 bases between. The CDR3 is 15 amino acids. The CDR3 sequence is CASSLPRQLNTEAFF. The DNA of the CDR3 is TGTGCCAGCAGTCTCCCCCGACAGTTGAACACTGAAGCTTTCTTT.

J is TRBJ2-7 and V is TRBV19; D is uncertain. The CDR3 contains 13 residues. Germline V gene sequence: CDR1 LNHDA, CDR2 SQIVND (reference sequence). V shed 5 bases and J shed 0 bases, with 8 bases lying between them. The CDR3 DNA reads TGTGCCAGTAGTTGGCAGGCCTCCTACGAGCAGTACTTC. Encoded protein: CASSWQASYEQYF.

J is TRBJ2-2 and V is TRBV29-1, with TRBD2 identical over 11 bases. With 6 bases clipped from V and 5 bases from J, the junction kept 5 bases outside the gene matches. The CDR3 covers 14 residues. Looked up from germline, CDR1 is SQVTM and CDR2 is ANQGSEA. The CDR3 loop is CSVASGGWTGELFF. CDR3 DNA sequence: TGCAGCGTCGCTAGCGGGGGGTGGACCGGGGAGCTGTTTTTT.

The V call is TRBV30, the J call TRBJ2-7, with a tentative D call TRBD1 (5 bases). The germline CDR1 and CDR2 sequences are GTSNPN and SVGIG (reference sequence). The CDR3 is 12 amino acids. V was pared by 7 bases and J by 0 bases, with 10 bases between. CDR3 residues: CASMTASYEQYF. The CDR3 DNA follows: TGTGCCTCCATGACAGCCTCCTACGAGCAGTACTTC.

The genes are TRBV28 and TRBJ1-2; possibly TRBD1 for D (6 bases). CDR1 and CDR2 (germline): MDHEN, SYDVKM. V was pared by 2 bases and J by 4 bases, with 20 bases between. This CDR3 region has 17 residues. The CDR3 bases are TGTGCCAGCAGTTTAAATCAGGCACAGGGTTGGGCCTATGGCTACACCTTC. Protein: CASSLNQAQGWAYGYTF.

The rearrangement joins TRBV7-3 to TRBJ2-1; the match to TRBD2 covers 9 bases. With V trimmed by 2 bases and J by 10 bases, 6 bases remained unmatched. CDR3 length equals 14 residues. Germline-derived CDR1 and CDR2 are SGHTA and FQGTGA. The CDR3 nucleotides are TGTGCCAGCAGCTTAGCGGGAGGGTCAGGGGAGCAGTTCTTC. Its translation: CASSLAGGSGEQFF.

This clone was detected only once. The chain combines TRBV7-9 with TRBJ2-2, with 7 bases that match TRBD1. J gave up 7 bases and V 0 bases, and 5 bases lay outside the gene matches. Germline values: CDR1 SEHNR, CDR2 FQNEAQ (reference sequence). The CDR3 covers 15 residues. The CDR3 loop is CASSLATGLVGELFF. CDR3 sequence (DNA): TGTGCCAGCAGCTTAGCGACAGGGCTTGTCGGGGAGCTGTTTTTT.

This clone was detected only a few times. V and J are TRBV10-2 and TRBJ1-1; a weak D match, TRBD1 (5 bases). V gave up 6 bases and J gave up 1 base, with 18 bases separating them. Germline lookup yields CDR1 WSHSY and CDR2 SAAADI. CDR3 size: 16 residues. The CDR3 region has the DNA TGCGCCAGCAGGGGAGAATCGGGGGGATGGAACACTGAAGCTTTCTTT. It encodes CASRGESGGWNTEAFF.

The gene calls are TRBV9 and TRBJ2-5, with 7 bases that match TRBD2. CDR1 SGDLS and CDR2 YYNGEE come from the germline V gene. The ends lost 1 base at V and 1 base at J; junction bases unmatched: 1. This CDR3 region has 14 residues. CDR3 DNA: TGTGCCAGCAGCGTATGGGGGGGCCAAGAGACCCAGTACTTC. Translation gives CASSVWGGQETQYF. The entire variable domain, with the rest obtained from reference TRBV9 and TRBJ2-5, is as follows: DSGVTQTPKHLITATGQRVTLRCSPRSGDLSVYWYQQSLDQGLQFLIQYYNGEERAKGNILERFSAQQFPDLHSELNLSSLELGDSALYFCASSVWGGQETQYFGPGTRLLVL.

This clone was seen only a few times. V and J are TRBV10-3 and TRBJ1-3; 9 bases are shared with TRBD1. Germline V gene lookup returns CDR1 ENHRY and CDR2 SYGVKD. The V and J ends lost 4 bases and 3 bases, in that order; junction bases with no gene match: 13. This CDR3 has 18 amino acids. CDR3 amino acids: CAISGNVGQGLYGNTIYF. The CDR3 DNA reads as TGTGCCATCAGTGGAAACGTGGGACAGGGTTTGTATGGAAACACCATATATTTT.

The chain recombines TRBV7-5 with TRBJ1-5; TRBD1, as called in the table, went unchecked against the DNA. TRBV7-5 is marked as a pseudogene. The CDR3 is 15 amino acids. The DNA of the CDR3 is TGTGCCAGAAGCTTCGGCAGGGGGCCTCATCAGCCCCAGCATTTT. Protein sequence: CARSFGRGPHQPQHF.

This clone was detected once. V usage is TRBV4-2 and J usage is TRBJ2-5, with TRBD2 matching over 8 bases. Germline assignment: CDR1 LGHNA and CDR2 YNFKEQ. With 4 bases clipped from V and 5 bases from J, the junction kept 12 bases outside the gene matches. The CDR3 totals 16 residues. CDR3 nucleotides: TGTGCCAGCAGCCCGAACCGCGGGGGGCCTGAGGAGACCCAGTACTTC. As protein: CASSPNRGGPEETQYF.

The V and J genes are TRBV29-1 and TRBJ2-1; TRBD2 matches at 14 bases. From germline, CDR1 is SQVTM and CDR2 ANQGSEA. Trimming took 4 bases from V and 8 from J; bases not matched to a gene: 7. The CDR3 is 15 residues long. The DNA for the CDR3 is TGCAGCGTTGTCTCGGGACTAGCGGGAGTCGATGAGCAGTTCTTC. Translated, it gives CSVVSGLAGVDEQFF.

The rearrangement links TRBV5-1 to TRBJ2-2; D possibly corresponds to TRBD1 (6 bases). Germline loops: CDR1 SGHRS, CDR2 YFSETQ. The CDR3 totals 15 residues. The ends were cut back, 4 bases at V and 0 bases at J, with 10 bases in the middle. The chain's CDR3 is CASSRDTANTGELFF. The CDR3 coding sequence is TGCGCCAGCAGCAGGGACACCGCGAACACCGGGGAGCTGTTTTTT. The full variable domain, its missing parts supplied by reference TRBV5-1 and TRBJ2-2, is KAGVTQTPRYLIKTRGQQVTLSCSPISGHRSVSWYQQTPGQGLQFLFEYFSETQRNKGNFPGRFSGRQFSNSRSEMNVSTLELGDSALYLCASSRDTANTGELFFGEGSRLTVL.

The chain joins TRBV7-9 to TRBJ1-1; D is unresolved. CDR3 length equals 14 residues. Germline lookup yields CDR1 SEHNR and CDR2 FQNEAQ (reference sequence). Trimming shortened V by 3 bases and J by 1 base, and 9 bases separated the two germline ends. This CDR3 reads CASSLSHGNTEAFF. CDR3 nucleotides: TGTGCCAGCAGCTTGTCTCACGGGAACACTGAAGCTTTCTTT.

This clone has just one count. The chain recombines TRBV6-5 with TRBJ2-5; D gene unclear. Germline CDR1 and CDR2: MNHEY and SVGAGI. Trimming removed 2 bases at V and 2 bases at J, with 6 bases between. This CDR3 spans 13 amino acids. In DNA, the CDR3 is TGTGCCAGCAGTTACCTCTATCAAGAGACCCAGTACTTC. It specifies CASSYLYQETQYF.

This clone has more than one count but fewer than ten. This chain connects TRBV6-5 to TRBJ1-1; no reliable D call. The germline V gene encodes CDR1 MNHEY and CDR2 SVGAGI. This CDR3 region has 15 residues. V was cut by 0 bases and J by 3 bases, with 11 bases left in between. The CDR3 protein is CASSYSREPHTEAFF. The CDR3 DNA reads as TGTGCCAGCAGTTACTCGAGAGAGCCCCACACTGAAGCTTTCTTT.

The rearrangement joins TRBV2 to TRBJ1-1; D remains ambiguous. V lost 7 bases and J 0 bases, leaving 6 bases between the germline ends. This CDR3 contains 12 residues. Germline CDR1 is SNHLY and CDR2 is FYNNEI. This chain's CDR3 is CASTPLNTEAFF. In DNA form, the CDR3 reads TGTGCCAGCACCCCCTTGAACACTGAAGCTTTCTTT.

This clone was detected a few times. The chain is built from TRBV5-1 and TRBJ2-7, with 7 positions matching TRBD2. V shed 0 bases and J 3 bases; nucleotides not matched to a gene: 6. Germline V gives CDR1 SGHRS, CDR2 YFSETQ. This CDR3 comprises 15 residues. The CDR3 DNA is TGCGCCAGCAGCTTGGGGGGAGGGACTAACTACGAGCAGTACTTC. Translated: CASSLGGGTNYEQYF.

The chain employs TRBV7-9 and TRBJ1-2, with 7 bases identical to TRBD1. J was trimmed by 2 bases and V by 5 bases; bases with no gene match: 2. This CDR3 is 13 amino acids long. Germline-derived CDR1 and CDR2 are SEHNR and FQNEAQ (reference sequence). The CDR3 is CASSGTANYGYTF. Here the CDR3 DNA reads TGTGCCAGCAGCGGGACAGCGAACTATGGCTACACCTTC.

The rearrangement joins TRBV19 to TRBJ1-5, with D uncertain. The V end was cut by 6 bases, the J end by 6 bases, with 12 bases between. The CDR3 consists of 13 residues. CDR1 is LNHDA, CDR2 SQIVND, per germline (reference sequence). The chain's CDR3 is CASSERRGQPQHF. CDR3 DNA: TGTGCCAGTAGCGAGCGCCGCGGTCAGCCCCAGCATTTT.

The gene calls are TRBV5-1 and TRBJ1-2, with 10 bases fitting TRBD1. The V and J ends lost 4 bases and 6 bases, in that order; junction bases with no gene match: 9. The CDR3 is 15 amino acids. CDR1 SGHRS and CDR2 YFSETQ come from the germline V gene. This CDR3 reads CASSILGTGADGYTF. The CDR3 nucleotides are TGCGCCAGCAGCATTTTGGGGACAGGGGCCGATGGCTACACCTTC.

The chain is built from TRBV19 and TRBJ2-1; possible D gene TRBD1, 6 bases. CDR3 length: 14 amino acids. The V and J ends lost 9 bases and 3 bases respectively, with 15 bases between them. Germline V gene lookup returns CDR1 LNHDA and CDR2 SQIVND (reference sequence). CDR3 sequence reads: CASRPQGFYNEQFF. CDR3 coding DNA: TGTGCCAGCCGGCCGCAGGGGTTCTACAATGAGCAGTTCTTC.